The 7 T cell receptor beta chains in this list originate from one sample, sequenced in a study of tumor and adjacent non-tumor tissue in lung cancer. A modified ARM-PCR protocol with three rounds of nested PCR amplified TCRbeta. TCRdb reprocessed the multiplex PCR reads via MiXCR and lists one record per CDR3 protein. Counted here are 40,000 to 45,000 distinct CDR3 sequences, approximately 60% occurring once; the ten biggest clones make up around a fifth. The template was RNA from unsorted bulk tissue. The normal lung tissue was taken more than 3 cm from the tumor edge. Sequenced: distant non-tumor lung tissue. The receptor set was obtained from a woman aged 40-49 years with non-small cell lung cancer.

As concerns this clonotype: One end of the junction fails to match germline, which may point to a read error. The chain has TRBV29-1 and TRBJ2-3, with a tentative D call TRBD1 (6 bases). The CDR3 consists of 17 residues. Germline-derived CDR1 and CDR2 are SQVTM and ANQGSEA. The CDR3 protein is CSIETVLQGLSTDTQYF. The CDR3 coding sequence is TGCAGCATTGAAACCGTTCTACAGGGTCTGAGCACAGATACGCAGTATTTT.

There are a few counts of this clonotype. A read error may account for a junction end that differs from germline. The rearrangement uses TRBV11-2 and TRBJ2-7, with unresolved D. The V gene's germline CDR1 is SGHAT and CDR2 FQNNGV. The CDR3 consists of 14 residues. CDR3 coding DNA: TGTGCTAGCAGAGATACATGCGTTTCCTACGAGCAGTACTTC. Protein: CASRDTCVSYEQYF.

As to this clonotype: An end of the junction does not agree with germline; a read error may underlie this. This chain joins TRBV11-2 and TRBJ2-7; no firm D call. The CDR3 contains 15 residues. CDR1 SGHAT and CDR2 FQNNGV come from the germline V gene. The CDR3, as DNA: TGTGCCAGCAGTTTAGATCCCCAGAAGTCCTACGAGCGGTACTTC. Translating gives CASSLDPQKSYERYF.

A note on this clonotype: One base away lies a much larger clone, so this may be a sequencing read error. V and J are TRBV7-9 and TRBJ1-1; D is uncertain. The CDR3 sequence is 15 residues long. The germline V gene encodes CDR1 SEHNR and CDR2 FQNEAQ (reference sequence). CDR3 protein: CANSSIVSRDTEAFF. CDR3 in DNA: TGTGCCAACAGCTCTATCGTTTCGAGGGACACTGAAGCTTTCTTT.

This clonotype has just a few counts. A much larger clone is a single base away; this may be a read error. This rearrangement joins TRBV12-3 or TRBV12-4 to TRBJ1-1; TRBD1 matches 7 bases. The trim removed 5 bases at V and 5 bases at J, leaving 5 bases unmatched. The CDR3 runs 13 residues. The CDR3 bases are TGTGCCAGCAGTATCTCGACAGGGACTGAAGCTTTCTTT. It encodes CASSISTGTEAFF.

With respect to this clonotype: Germline and junction disagree at one end, which may indicate a read error. The genes are TRBV29-1 and TRBJ1-2; possibly TRBD1 for D (6 bases). Germline V CDR1 and CDR2: SQVTM, ANQGSEA. This CDR3 has 15 amino acids. The CDR3 sequence is CSVDGTGPGNYDYTF. In DNA, the CDR3 is TGCAGCGTTGATGGAACAGGGCCTGGGAACTATGACTACACCTTC.

Concerning this clonotype itself: The junction departs from germline at one end; a sequencing error may be responsible. The chain has TRBV4-2 and TRBJ2-7; 10 positions match TRBD2. Germline CDR1 and CDR2: LGHNA and YNFKEQ. The CDR3 has 18 residues. The CDR3 sequence: CASCQDYVSGGATYEQYF. The DNA of the CDR3 is TGTGCCAGCTGCCAAGATTATGTCAGCGGGGGGGCTACCTACGAGCAGTACTTC.